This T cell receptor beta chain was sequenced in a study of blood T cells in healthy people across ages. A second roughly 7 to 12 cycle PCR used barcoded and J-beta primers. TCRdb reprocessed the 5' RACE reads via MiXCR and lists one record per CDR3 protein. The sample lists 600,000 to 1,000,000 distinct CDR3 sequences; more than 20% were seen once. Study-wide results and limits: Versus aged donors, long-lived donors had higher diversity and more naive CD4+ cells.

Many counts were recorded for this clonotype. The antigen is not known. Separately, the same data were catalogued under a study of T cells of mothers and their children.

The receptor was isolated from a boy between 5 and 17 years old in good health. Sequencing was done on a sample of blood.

The CDR3: CASSLTVEQYF. CDR3 nucleotides: TGTGCCAGCAGTCTAACAGTCGAGCAGTACTTC. The rearrangement joins TRBV7-2 to TRBJ2-7; D not resolved. The V end was cut by 6 bases, the J end by 6 bases, with 9 bases between. This CDR3 is 11 amino acids long. Germline CDR1 and CDR2: SGHTA and FQGNSA.